The 25 T cell receptor beta chains below all came from one sample that was sequenced in a study of blood T cells in healthy people across ages. A second PCR, run for roughly 7 to 11 cycles, used a sample-barcoded 5' primer plus a J-beta primer mix. TCRdb used MiXCR to reprocess the 5' RACE reads, holding one entry per CDR3 protein. Here the sample spans almost 550,000 distinct CDR3 sequences, less than 25% being singletons. This same sample was also part of a study on T cells of mothers and their children.

Sequenced sample: blood. Every receptor here comes from a boy aged 5-17 years in good health.

This clonotype was observed a handful of times. The junction does not match germline at one end; this may be a read error. The J gene is TRBJ2-3, the V gene TRBV6-1, with D unresolved. CDR1 and CDR2 from the germline V gene are MNHNS and SASEGT. The CDR3 length is 17 residues. CDR3 nucleotide sequence: TGTGCCAGCAGGGAAGAGTCAGGCGGCCCTAGCACAGATACGCAGTATTTT. Protein: CASREESGGPSTDTQYF.

This chain connects TRBV5-1 to TRBJ1-4; 10 bases line up with TRBD1. The V gene end was trimmed by 4 bases and the J gene end by 0 bases; junction bases not matched to a gene: 6. In germline, CDR1 is SGHRS, CDR2 YFSETQ. The CDR3 sequence is 17 residues long. In nucleotides, the CDR3 is TGCGCCAGCAGCCGGACAGGGGGACCCGCAACTAATGAAAAACTGTTTTTT. This sequence encodes CASSRTGGPATNEKLFF.

The chain couples TRBV5-5 to TRBJ2-7; D call uncertain. CDR3 length: 13 amino acids. CDR1 is SGHKS and CDR2 is YYEKEE in the germline V gene (reference sequence). Trimming removed 3 bases at V and 2 bases at J, with 9 bases between. The CDR3 sequence: CASSWASAYEQYF. CDR3 coding DNA: TGTGCCAGCAGCTGGGCGTCAGCCTACGAGCAGTACTTC.

This sequence joins TRBV30 and TRBJ1-4; D is unresolved. The CDR3 sequence is 15 residues long. V lost 4 bases and J 1 base, leaving 13 bases between the germline ends. From germline, CDR1 is GTSNPN and CDR2 SVGIG (reference sequence). CDR3 sequence: CAWKKGRLTNEKLFF. For the CDR3, the DNA is TGTGCCTGGAAGAAGGGAAGACTAACTAATGAAAAACTGTTTTTT. The whole variable domain, remainder taken from reference TRBV30 and TRBJ1-4, is SQTIHQWPATLVQPVGSPLSLECTVEGTSNPNLYWYRQAAGRGLQLLFYSVGIGQISSEVPQNLSASRPQDRQFILSSKKLLLSDSGFYLCAWKKGRLTNEKLFFGSGTQLSVL.

Only a few counts were recorded for this clonotype. The rearrangement links TRBV28 to TRBJ2-7, with 7 positions matching TRBD1. This CDR3 region has 14 residues. The junction had 7 bases not matched to a gene; V was cut back by 5 bases and J by 3 bases. Germline V CDR1 and CDR2: MDHEN, SYDVKM. DNA of the CDR3: TGTGCCAGCAGTCCCGACAGGGTTCGCTACGAGCAGTACTTC. Translation gives CASSPDRVRYEQYF. The full variable domain, in which reference TRBV28 and TRBJ2-7 provide the parts outside the CDR3, is DVKVTQSSRYLVKRTGEKVFLECVQDMDHENMFWYRQDPGLGLRLIYFSYDVKMKEKGDIPEGYSVSREKKERFSLILESASTNQTSMYLCASSPDRVRYEQYFGPGTRLTVT.

This CDR3 is CASSFPQGGTANTGELFF. CDR3 nucleotide sequence: TGCGCCAGCAGCTTCCCCCAGGGAGGAACCGCGAACACCGGGGAGCTGTTTTTT. This chain uses TRBV5-1 with TRBJ2-2; weak D call: TRBD2 (6 bases). The CDR3 has 18 residues. Germline V gene data show CDR1 as SGHRS and CDR2 as YFSETQ. V dropped 2 bases and J dropped 0 bases, with 17 bases sitting between them.

The V call is TRBV28, the J call TRBJ2-7; D gene ambiguous. The CDR3 has 14 amino acids. V was clipped by 5 bases and J by 2 bases, with 13 bases between them. Germline assignment: CDR1 MDHEN and CDR2 SYDVKM. The CDR3 spells CASSIQLPAYEQYF. DNA of the CDR3: TGTGCCAGCAGTATCCAATTGCCAGCCTACGAGCAGTACTTC.

This clonotype was observed at least ten times. An end of the junction does not agree with germline; a read error may underlie this. The genes are TRBV12-3 or TRBV12-4 and TRBJ1-1, with D maybe TRBD1 (5 bases). The CDR3 has 14 residues. DNA of the CDR3: TGCGCCAGCAGCTTGAGTGGGACGAACACTGAAGCTTTCTTT. Translation gives CASSLSGTNTEAFF.

This clonotype was seen a handful of times. V usage is TRBV10-3 and J usage is TRBJ2-3, with 10 bases fitting TRBD2. CDR1 ENHRY and CDR2 SYGVKD come from the germline V gene. This CDR3 spans 16 amino acids. Trimming at V came to 6 bases and at J to 2 bases, leaving 8 bases not matched to a gene. The CDR3 region has the DNA TGTGCCATCAGCCCTTTAGCGGGGGGTCTCACAGATACGCAGTATTTT. This encodes CAISPLAGGLTDTQYF.

The rearrangement links TRBV7-2 to TRBJ1-4; D gene unclear. Trimming took 2 bases from V and 3 from J, leaving 13 bases between them. The CDR3 contains 16 residues. CDR1 and CDR2 from the germline V gene are SGHTA and FQGNSA. The CDR3 protein is CASSLFSVGSNEKLFF. Written as DNA, the CDR3 is TGTGCCAGCAGCTTATTCTCCGTGGGGTCTAATGAAAAACTGTTTTTT.

V and J are TRBV20-1 and TRBJ2-4; 14 positions agree with TRBD2. The V segment lost 6 bases and the J segment 5 bases; nucleotides outside the gene matches: 9. This CDR3 contains 16 residues. Germline CDR1 and CDR2: DFQATT and SNEGSKA (reference sequence). CDR3 sequence reads: CSAARTSGGQENIQYF. CDR3 coding DNA: TGCAGTGCAGCTCGGACTAGCGGGGGGCAGGAAAACATTCAGTACTTC.

CDR3 bases: TGCAGTGCTTTCAGGGCTAGCGGAAGCACAGATACGCAGTATTTT. It translates to CSAFRASGSTDTQYF. The chain recombines TRBV20-1 with TRBJ2-3; 7 bases fit TRBD2. Germline V gene lookup returns CDR1 DFQATT and CDR2 SNEGSKA (reference sequence). The CDR3 totals 15 residues. Losses at the gene ends were 5 bases for V and 0 bases for J; bases not matched to a gene: 8.

The table lists this clonotype with a few counts. The V call is TRBV19, the J call TRBJ2-5; D gene ambiguous. The CDR3 spans 15 residues. CDR1 LNHDA and CDR2 SQIVND come from the germline V gene (reference sequence). V was trimmed by 3 bases and J by 5 bases, leaving 16 bases between them. The CDR3 protein is CASSIGEERWETQYF. DNA for the CDR3: TGTGCCAGTAGTATTGGAGAGGAGCGCTGGGAGACCCAGTACTTC.

The rearrangement uses TRBV7-2 and TRBJ2-7; 11 nucleotides line up with TRBD2. CDR3 length: 19 amino acids. V trimming: 4 bases; J trimming: 0 bases; junction bases outside the gene matches: 14. Germline V lookup: CDR1 SGHTA, CDR2 FQGNSA. CDR3: CASSSGRLAGGPSSYEQYF. CDR3 sequence (DNA): TGTGCCAGCAGCTCGGGGAGGCTAGCGGGGGGACCTAGCTCCTACGAGCAGTACTTC.

The chain has TRBV28 and TRBJ1-2; 10 bases align to TRBD1. The trim removed 3 bases at V and 4 bases at J, leaving 8 bases unmatched. Germline assignment: CDR1 MDHEN and CDR2 SYDVKM. CDR3 length: 16 amino acids. The CDR3 spells CASSLETGGVGYGYTF. The CDR3 DNA sequence: TGTGCCAGCAGTTTGGAGACAGGGGGCGTCGGCTATGGCTACACCTTC.

The chain has TRBV7-3 and TRBJ1-6; TRBD1 is a possible D gene (5 bases). V was clipped by 6 bases and J by 8 bases, with 14 bases between them. The length of the CDR3 is 14 residues. Per the germline V gene, CDR1 is SGHTA and CDR2 is FQGTGA. The CDR3 DNA sequence: TGTGCCAGCAGTCTATTGGGGGTGTATTCACCCCTCCACTTT. This gives the protein CASSLLGVYSPLHF.

This clonotype appeared a few times. J is TRBJ2-1 and V is TRBV20-1; D ambiguous. The CDR3 runs 12 residues. Germline V CDR1 and CDR2: DFQATT, SNEGSKA (reference sequence). Trimming pared 0 bases from V and 10 bases from J, leaving 10 bases between. CDR3 sequence (DNA): TGCAGTGCTAGAGAGGGTCTAGGCGAGCAGTTCTTC. The encoded protein is CSAREGLGEQFF.

The V gene is TRBV29-1, the J gene TRBJ2-3, with D possibly being TRBD1 (5 bases). The V end lost 4 bases, the J end lost 5 bases, and 13 bases lay between the germline ends. The V gene's germline CDR1 is SQVTM and CDR2 ANQGSEA. This CDR3 comprises 13 residues. The CDR3 DNA follows: TGCAGCGTTGGCAGGGCTGCGGAAGATACGCAGTATTTT. Translating it yields CSVGRAAEDTQYF.

The chain carries TRBV11-3 and TRBJ2-5, with 11 positions matching TRBD2. Matching the DNA end better, TRBJ2-1 makes the J call doubtful. The CDR3 is 15 residues long. The V gene's germline CDR1 is SGHNT and CDR2 YENEEA. CDR3 region: CASSIAGGPDNEQFF. CDR3 in DNA: TGTGCCAGCAGCATAGCGGGAGGGCCTGACAATGAGCAGTTCTTC.

In this sample, this clonotype turned up many times. The rearrangement links TRBV28 to TRBJ1-5; 8 bases are a match to TRBD1. The CDR3 is 15 amino acids. The germline CDR1 and CDR2 sequences are MDHEN and SYDVKM. Losses at the gene ends were 5 bases for V and 2 bases for J; bases not matched to a gene: 5. CDR3 amino acids: CASSIGQGGNQPQHF. The DNA for the CDR3 is TGTGCCAGCAGTATAGGACAGGGAGGCAATCAGCCCCAGCATTTT.

There are a few counts of this clonotype. This chain connects TRBV2 to TRBJ1-5, with 7 bases lining up with TRBD1. J was trimmed by 10 bases and V by 7 bases; bases with no gene match: 10. Germline V CDR1 and CDR2: SNHLY, FYNNEI. This CDR3 region has 13 residues. CDR3 DNA: TGTGCCAGCAACGGACAGGCCCCGGGACCCCAGCATTTT. This encodes CASNGQAPGPQHF. Supplemented by reference TRBV2 and TRBJ1-5, the full variable domain reads EPEVTQTPSHQVTQMGQEVILRCVPISNHLYFYWYRQILGQKVEFLVSFYNNEISEKSEIFDDQFSVERPDGSNFTLKIRSTKLEDSAMYFCASNGQAPGPQHFGDGTRLSIL.

This clonotype appeared many times. The V gene is TRBV27, the J gene TRBJ1-4; no reliable D call. Trimming pared 10 bases from V and 4 bases from J, leaving 16 bases between. Germline CDR1 MNHEY, CDR2 SMNVEV (reference sequence). The CDR3 is 14 residues long. CDR3 amino acids: CATKNGVGNEKLFF. DNA for the CDR3: TGTGCCACTAAGAACGGGGTCGGTAATGAAAAACTGTTTTTT.

This clonotype appeared a few times. The chain joins TRBV4-1 to TRBJ2-7, with D tentatively TRBD1 or TRBD2 (5 bases each). The CDR3 length is 16 residues. Germline V gene sequence: CDR1 MGHRA, CDR2 YSYEKL. Trimming stripped 3 bases from V and 3 bases from J, with 18 bases between. This CDR3 is CASSQDIRGRDYEQYF. As DNA, the CDR3 is TGCGCCAGCAGCCAGGACATTCGAGGGAGAGACTACGAGCAGTACTTC.

This clonotype was counted many times. The chain combines TRBV4-3 with TRBJ2-5, with D hard to call. Trimming removed 0 bases at V and 1 base at J, with 3 bases between. This CDR3 is built from 13 residues. Germline lookup yields CDR1 LGHNA and CDR2 YSLEER. CDR3 DNA sequence: TGCGCCAGCAGCCAAGATCTCCAAGAGACCCAGTACTTC. Translated, it gives CASSQDLQETQYF.

The chain carries TRBV4-1 and TRBJ2-1, with no clear D. With 4 bases removed from V and 5 bases from J, the gap between germline ends came to 12 bases. The CDR3 is made up of 14 amino acids. The germline V gene has CDR1 MGHRA and CDR2 YSYEKL. The DNA of the CDR3 is TGCGCCAGCAGCCCCATCGGAAGAAACAATGAGCAGTTCTTC. Translated: CASSPIGRNNEQFF.